This is a list of T cell receptor beta chains from one sample in a study of blood T cells in healthy people across ages. MiXCR, run by TCRdb on the 5' RACE reads, gives a single entry per CDR3 protein. The sample carries 750,000 to 1,000,000 distinct CDR3 sequences, just under 30% recorded once. This sample also belongs to another study, concerning T cells of mothers and their children.

The source material was blood. The receptor source for this set is a middle-aged woman in good health. Each CDR3 is given with its conserved first and last residue. D genes are given only for firm matches. Only part of the rows carry a size: once, few, many, or a class if the clone is expanded.

-	TRBJ2-3	many	TRBV5-1	CASSSPYTDTQYF	TGCGCCAGCAGCTCACCGTACACAGATACGCAGTATTTT
TRBD1	TRBJ1-2	few	TRBV5-6	CASSYQQGGDGYTF	TGTGCCAGCAGTTACCAACAAGGGGGCGATGGCTACACCTTC
-	TRBJ2-7	many	TRBV28	CASSLGVAYEQYF	TGTGCCAGCAGTTTAGGGGTGGCCTACGAGCAGTACTTC
-	TRBJ2-5	-	TRBV27	CASSSGPEGMYVQYF	TGTGCCAGCAGTTCGGGACCGGAAGGGATGTACGTGCAGTACTTC
TRBD2	TRBJ2-2	few	TRBV9	CASSPRSGGSTGELFF	TGTGCCAGCAGCCCCCGTAGCGGGGGGTCGACCGGGGAGCTGTTTTTT
TRBD1	TRBJ2-7	many	TRBV5-1	CASSPDRVYEQYF	TGCGCCAGCAGCCCGGACAGGGTCTACGAGCAGTACTTC
TRBD1	TRBJ2-7	-	TRBV20-1	CSAAMRTGVPYEQYF	TGCAGTGCCGCTATGAGGACAGGGGTCCCCTACGAGCAGTACTTC
-	TRBJ1-2	few	TRBV30	CAWSSAGNYGYTF	TGTGCCTGGAGTAGTGCAGGGAACTATGGCTACACCTTC
-	TRBJ2-1	many	TRBV7-2	CASSLGRGAGEQFF	TGTGCCAGCAGCTTAGGACGGGGGGCAGGCGAGCAGTTCTTC
TRBD2	TRBJ2-1	few	TRBV18	CAGSPTSGGDNEQFF	TGTGCCGGCTCGCCAACTAGCGGGGGGGACAATGAGCAGTTCTTC
TRBD1	TRBJ1-1	few	TRBV20-1	CSAKGGGANTEAFF	TGCAGTGCCAAAGGGGGCGGGGCGAACACTGAAGCTTTCTTT
-	TRBJ1-2	few	TRBV20-1	CSARSLGDVRNGYTF	TGCAGTGCTAGATCGTTAGGGGACGTAAGGAATGGCTACACCTTC
-	TRBJ2-5	few	TRBV5-1	CASSWQDHQETQYF	TGCGCCAGCAGCTGGCAGGACCACCAAGAGACCCAGTACTTC
-	TRBJ2-6	-	TRBV5-1	CAGSLGDMRANVLTF	TGCGCCGGCAGCTTGGGCGACATGAGGGCCAACGTCCTGACTTTC
-	TRBJ1-1	many	TRBV6-5	CASSYPITEAFF	TGTGCCAGCAGTTACCCCATAACTGAAGCTTTCTTT
TRBD2	TRBJ2-1	-	TRBV29-1	CSAEGLAGGQSYNEQFF	TGCAGCGCCGAGGGGCTAGCGGGGGGACAGAGCTACAATGAGCAGTTCTTC
-	TRBJ1-2	many	TRBV6-6	CASSVEGRNGYTF	TGTGCCAGCAGTGTCGAGGGAAGGAATGGCTACACCTTC
-	TRBJ1-2	-	TRBV7-6	CASSQNPGIYGGYTF	TGTGCCAGCAGCCAAAATCCGGGGATTTATGGTGGCTACACCTTC
-	TRBJ2-7	many	TRBV4-1	CASSQDPAPYYEQYF	TGCGCCAGCAGCCAAGACCCGGCTCCCTACTACGAGCAGTACTTC
TRBD1	TRBJ2-3	few	TRBV18	CASSPYPGGRQNTQYF	TGTGCCAGCTCACCATACCCAGGGGGCCGACAGAATACGCAGTATTTT
TRBD1	TRBJ1-5	few	TRBV28	CATGQQGARNQPQHF	TGTGCCACTGGACAACAGGGGGCGCGAAATCAGCCCCAGCATTTT
-	TRBJ2-1	-	TRBV6-2/TRBV6-3	CASGITGNEQFF	TGTGCCAGCGGCATTACAGGGAATGAGCAGTTCTTC
TRBD1	TRBJ2-7	many	TRBV11-2	CASSYPGQGLYF	TGTGCCAGCAGTTACCCGGGACAGGGACTGTACTTC
-	TRBJ2-3	many	TRBV12-3/TRBV12-4	CASSSHFTDTQYF	TGTGCCAGCAGCTCTCATTTCACAGATACGCAGTATTTT
TRBD1	TRBJ2-7	-	TRBV6-1	CACSEVGTGSYEQYF	TGTGCCTGCAGTGAAGTCGGGACAGGCTCCTACGAGCAGTACTTC
-	TRBJ2-1	many	TRBV6-2/TRBV6-3	CASSYSNDGANEQFF	TGTGCCAGCAGTTACTCGAACGACGGGGCCAATGAGCAGTTCTTC
-	TRBJ2-3	-	TRBV7-3	CASSPMGSSDTQYF	TGTGCCAGCAGCCCAATGGGTAGCAGCGATACGCAGTATTTT